This TCR beta chain was sequenced for a study of blood T cell repertoires in COVID-19. CDR1 and CDR2 (germline): MNHEY, SVGAGI. CDR3 length: 13 amino acids. V lost 6 bases and J 3 bases, leaving 12 bases between the germline ends. TCRdb's copy holds only in-frame clones and misses some; the assay was immunoSEQ multiplex PCR. The sample contains 110,000 to 150,000 clones, about 76% of which appear only once. The sequenced sample was peripheral blood. The chain couples TRBV6-5 to TRBJ2-7, with TRBD2 as a possible D gene (6 bases). The receptor was isolated from a human donor in a cohort sampled during active COVID-19. The CDR3: CASRARDFYEQYF. Written as DNA, the CDR3 is TGTGCCAGCAGGGCGAGGGACTTCTACGAGCAGTACTTC.